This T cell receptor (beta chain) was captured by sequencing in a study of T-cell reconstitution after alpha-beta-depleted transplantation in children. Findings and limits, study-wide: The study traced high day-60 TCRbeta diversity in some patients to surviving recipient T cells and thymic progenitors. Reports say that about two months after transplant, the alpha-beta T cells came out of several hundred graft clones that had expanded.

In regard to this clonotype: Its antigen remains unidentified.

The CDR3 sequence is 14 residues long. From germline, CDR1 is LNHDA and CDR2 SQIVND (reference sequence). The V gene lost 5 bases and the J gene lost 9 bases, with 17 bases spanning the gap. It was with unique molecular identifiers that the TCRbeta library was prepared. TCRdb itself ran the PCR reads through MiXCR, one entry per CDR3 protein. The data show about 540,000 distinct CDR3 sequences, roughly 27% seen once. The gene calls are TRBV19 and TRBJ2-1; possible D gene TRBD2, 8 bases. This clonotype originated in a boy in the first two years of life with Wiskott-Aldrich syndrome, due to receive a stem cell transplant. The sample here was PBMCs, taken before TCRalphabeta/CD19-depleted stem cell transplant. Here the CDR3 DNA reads TGTGCCAGTAGTCAGGGGGAAGCGGGGGCTGAGCAGTTCTTC. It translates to CASSQGEAGAEQFF.